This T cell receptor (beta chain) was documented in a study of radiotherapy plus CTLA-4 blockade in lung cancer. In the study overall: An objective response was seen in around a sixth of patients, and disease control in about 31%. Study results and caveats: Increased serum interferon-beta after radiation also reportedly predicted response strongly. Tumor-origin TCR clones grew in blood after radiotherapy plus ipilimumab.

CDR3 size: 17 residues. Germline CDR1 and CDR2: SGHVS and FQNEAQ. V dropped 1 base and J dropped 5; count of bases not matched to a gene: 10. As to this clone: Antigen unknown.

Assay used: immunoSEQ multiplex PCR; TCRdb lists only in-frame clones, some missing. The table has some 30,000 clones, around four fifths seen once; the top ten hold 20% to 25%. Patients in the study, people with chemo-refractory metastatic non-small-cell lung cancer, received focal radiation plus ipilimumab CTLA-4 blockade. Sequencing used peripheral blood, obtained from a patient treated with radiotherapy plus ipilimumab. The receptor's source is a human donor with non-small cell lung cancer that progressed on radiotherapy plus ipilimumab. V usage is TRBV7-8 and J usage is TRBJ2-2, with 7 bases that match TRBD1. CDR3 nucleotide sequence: TGTGCCAGCAGCTTAGTTTCGAGGGGGCAGTGGACCGGGGAGCTGTTTTTT. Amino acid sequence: CASSLVSRGQWTGELFF.